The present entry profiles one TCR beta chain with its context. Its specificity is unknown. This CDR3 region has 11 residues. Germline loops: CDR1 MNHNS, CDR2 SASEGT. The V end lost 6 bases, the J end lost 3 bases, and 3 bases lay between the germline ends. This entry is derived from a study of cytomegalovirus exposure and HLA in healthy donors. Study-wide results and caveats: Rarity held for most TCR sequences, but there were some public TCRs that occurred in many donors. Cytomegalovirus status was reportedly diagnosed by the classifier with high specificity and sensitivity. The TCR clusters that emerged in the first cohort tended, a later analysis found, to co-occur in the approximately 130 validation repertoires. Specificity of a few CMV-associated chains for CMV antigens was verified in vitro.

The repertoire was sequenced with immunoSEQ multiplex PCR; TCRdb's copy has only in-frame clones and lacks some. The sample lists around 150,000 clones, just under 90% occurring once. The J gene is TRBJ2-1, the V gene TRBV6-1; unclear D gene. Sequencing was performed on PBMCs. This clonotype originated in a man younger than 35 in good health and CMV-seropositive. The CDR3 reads CASSLYNEQFF. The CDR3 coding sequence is TGTGCCAGCAGCCTCTACAATGAGCAGTTCTTC.